This T cell receptor beta chain came from a study of early T cells in non-severe SARS-CoV-2 infection (dated by TCRdb to the early 2020s). Concerning the study at large: Because TCR sequencing was done on bulk RNA from unsorted whole blood, the alpha and beta chains could not be paired. Overall study outcomes, separate from this receptor: Matching against VDJdb was skewed toward anti-spike CD8 responses, likely underestimated virus-specific expansions, and missed private and CD4 specificities.

Set within a cohort of healthcare workers in London, UK, this nested case-control study involved weekly PCR testing of nasopharyngeal swabs along with blood sampling. Healthcare workers were recruited between 23 and 31 March 2020, during the week of the UK lockdown, and were followed weekly for up to about 15 weeks. From the cysteine up to the phenylalanine, the CDR3 has a length of 17 residues. Only the CDR3 part of the read is kept: 51 bases, read in frame from the first base. The V end loses 5 bases and the J end loses 1 base, and a stretch of 21 bases separates them. CDR1 and CDR2, looked up from the germline V gene, are MNHEY and SVGEGT. This clonotype has ten or more counts. Its recognized antigen is unknown. No base qualities exist here, and no much larger clone lies one base off it. The receptor library was made with 5' RACE. Reads for this sample came from a NextSeq 500. Unique molecular identifiers were attached to individual cDNA molecules in the TCR library protocol so that sequencing error and PCR bias could be corrected. Both TCR alpha and beta chains were sequenced, and tight co-correlation was observed between alpha and beta sequence abundances in each sample. Under the source paper's analysis protocol: Decombinator V4 was used to annotate the V gene, J gene and CDR3 of the TCR sequences. Expanded TCRs were defined as changing significantly between any two time points under a Poisson model with p below 0.0001. TCR abundances were normalised to the total number of TCRs sequenced per sample and were expressed as counts per million. MAIT TCRs were defined by TRAV1-2 paired with TRAJ12, TRAJ20 or TRAJ33, and iNKT TCRs by TRAV10 paired with TRAJ18. VDJdb, accessed 1 November 2021, was searched for CMV, EBV and SARS-CoV-2 annotated TCRs, excluding TCRs annotated for multiple antigens. TCRdb itself trimmed the public reads at Q25 with fastp, ran MiXCR and retained productive beta chains. Rows are unified per CDR3 protein, each entry keeping the most common DNA and genes. V and J calls and clone size were set by TCRdb, not the authors. The table for this sample lists under 85,000 distinct CDR3 sequences; about 13% of them were counted only once. Jointly, the top ten make up 0.95% to 1.3% of the sample.

The TCR was taken from an adult who was a healthcare worker with PCR-confirmed SARS-CoV-2 infection or an uninfected control (not recorded which). The chain links TRBV6-2 or TRBV6-3 with TRBJ2-7, with the D gene uncertain. The sequencing input was whole blood. This receptor carries the CDR3 CASSPIIALEESYEQYF. The DNA sequence is given as TGTGCCAGCAGTCCCATTATAGCCCTTGAGGAATCCTACGAGCAGTACTTC.